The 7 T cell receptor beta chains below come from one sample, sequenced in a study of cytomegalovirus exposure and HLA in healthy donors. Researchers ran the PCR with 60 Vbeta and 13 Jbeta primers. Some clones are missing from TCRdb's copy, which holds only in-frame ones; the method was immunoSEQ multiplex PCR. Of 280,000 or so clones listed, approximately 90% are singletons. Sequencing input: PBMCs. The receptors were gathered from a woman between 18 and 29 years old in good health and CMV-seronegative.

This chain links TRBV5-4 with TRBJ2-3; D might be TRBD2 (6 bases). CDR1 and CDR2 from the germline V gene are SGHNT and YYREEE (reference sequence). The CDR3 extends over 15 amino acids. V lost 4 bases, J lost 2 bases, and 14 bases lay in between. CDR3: CASSPTGVYTDTQYF. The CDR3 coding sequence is TGTGCCAGCAGCCCGACGGGGGTATACACAGATACGCAGTATTTT.

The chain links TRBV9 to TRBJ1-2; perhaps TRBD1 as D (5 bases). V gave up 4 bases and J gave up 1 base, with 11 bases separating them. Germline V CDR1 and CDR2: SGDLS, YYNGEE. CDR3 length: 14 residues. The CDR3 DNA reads TGTGCCAGCAGCAAACAGGAGATTAACTATGGCTACACCTTC. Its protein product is CASSKQEINYGYTF.

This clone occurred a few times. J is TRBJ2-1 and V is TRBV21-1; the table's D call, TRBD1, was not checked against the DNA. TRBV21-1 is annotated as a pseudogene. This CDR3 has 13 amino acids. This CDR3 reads CASSTDGHAEQFF. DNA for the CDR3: TGTGCCAGCAGCACCGACGGACATGCTGAGCAGTTCTTC.

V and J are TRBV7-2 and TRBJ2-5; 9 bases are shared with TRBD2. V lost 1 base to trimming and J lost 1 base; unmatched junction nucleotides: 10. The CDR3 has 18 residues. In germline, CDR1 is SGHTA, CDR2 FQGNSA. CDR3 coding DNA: TGTGCCAGCAGCTTAGTGCGGGGGGGCCGTCCGGGCCAAGAGACCCAGTACTTC. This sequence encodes CASSLVRGGRPGQETQYF.

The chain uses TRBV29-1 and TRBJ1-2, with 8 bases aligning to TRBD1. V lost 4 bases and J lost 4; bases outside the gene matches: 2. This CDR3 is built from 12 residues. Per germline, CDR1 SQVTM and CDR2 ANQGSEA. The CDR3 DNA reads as TGCAGCGTTGCAGGGGGCGCCTATGGCTACACCTTC. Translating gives CSVAGGAYGYTF. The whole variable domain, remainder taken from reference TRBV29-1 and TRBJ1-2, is SAVISQKPSRDICQRGTSLTIQCQVDSQVTMMFWYRQQPGQSLTLIATANQGSEATYESGFVIDKFPISRPNLTFSTLTVSNMSPEDSSIYLCSVAGGAYGYTFGSGTRLTVV.

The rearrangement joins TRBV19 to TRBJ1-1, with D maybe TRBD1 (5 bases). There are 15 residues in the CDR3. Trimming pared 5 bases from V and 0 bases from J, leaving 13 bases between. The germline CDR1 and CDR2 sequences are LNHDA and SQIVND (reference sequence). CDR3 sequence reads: CASSSRDFLNTEAFF. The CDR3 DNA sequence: TGTGCCAGTAGTTCTCGGGACTTCCTGAACACTGAAGCTTTCTTT.

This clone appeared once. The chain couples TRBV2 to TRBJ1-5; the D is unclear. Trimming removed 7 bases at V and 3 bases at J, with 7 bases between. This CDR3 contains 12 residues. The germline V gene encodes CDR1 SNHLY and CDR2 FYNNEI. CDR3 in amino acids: CASNLNNQPQHF. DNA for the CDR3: TGTGCCAGCAACCTAAACAATCAGCCCCAGCATTTT.